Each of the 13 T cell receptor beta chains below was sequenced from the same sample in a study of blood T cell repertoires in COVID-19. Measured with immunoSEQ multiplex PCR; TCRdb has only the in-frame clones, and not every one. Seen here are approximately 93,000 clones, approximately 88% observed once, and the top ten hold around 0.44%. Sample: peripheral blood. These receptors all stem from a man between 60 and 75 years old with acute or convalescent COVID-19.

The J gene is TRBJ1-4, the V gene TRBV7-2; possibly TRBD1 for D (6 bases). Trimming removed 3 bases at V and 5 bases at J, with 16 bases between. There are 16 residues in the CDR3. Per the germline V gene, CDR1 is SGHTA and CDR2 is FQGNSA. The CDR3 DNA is TGTGCCAGCAGCTTGTCCAGGGGAGCGGGGAATGAAAAACTGTTTTTT. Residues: CASSLSRGAGNEKLFF.

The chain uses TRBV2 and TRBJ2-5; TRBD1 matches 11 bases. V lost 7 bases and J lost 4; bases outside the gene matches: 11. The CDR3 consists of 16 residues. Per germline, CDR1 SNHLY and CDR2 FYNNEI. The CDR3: CASTMGTGGVGETQYF. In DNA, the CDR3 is TGTGCCAGCACAATGGGGACAGGGGGAGTCGGAGAGACCCAGTACTTC.

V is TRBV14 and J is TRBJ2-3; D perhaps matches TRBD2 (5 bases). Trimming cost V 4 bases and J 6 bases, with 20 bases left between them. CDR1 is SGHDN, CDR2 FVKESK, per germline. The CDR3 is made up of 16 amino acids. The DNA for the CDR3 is TGTGCCAGCAGCCTCGACCGGACTCTAGGCGGGGATACGCAGTATTTT. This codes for CASSLDRTLGGDTQYF.

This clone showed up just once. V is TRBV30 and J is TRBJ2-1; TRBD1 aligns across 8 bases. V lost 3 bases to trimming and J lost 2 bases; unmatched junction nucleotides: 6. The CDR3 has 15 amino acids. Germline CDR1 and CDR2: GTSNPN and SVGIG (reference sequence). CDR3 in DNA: TGTGCCTGGAGAGTGGACAGGGCAACCTACAATGAGCAGTTCTTC. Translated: CAWRVDRATYNEQFF.

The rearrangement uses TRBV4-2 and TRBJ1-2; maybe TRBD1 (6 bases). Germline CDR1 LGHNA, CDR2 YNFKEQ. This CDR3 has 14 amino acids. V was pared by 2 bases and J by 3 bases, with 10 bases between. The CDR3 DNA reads TGTGCCAGCAGCCAACGGGGGGCTGACTATGGCTACACCTTC. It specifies CASSQRGADYGYTF.

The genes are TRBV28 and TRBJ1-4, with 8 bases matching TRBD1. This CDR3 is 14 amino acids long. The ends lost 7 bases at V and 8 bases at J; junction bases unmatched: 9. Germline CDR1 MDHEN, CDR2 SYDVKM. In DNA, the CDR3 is TGTGCCAGCAAATCAGGGGGCGCGAGAGAAAAACTGTTTTTT. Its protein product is CASKSGGAREKLFF.

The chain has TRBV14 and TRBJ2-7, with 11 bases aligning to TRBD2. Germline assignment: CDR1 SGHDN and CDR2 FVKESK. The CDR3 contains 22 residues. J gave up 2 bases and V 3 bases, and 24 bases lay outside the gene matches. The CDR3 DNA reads TGTGCCAGCAGCCAGACAAACAGGTGGCGAGGCCGTCTAGCGGGAGGTGCCTACGAGCAGTACTTC. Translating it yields CASSQTNRWRGRLAGGAYEQYF.

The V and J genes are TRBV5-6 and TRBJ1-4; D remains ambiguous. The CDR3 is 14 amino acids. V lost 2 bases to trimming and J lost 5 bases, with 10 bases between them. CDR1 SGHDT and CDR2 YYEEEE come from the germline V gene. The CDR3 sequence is CASSFWQNNEKLFF. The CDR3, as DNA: TGTGCCAGCAGCTTCTGGCAGAACAATGAAAAACTGTTTTTT.

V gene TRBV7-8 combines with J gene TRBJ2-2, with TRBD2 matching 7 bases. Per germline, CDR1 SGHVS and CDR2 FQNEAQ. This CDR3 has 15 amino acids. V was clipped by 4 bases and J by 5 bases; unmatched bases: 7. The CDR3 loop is CASSSTGGWTGELFF. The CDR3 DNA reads TGTGCCAGCAGCTCGACCGGGGGGTGGACCGGGGAGCTGTTTTTT. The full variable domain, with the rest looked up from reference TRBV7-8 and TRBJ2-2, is GAGVSQSPRYKVAKRGQDVALRCDPISGHVSLFWYQQALGQGPEFLTYFQNEAQLDKSGLPSDRFFAERPEGSVSTLKIQRTQQEDSAVYLCASSSTGGWTGELFFGEGSRLTVL.

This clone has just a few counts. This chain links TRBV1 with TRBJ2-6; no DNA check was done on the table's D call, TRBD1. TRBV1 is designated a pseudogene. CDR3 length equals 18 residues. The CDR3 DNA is TGCACCAGCAGCCAATCAGGGGGCCCATTCCCTGGGGCCAACGTCCTGACTTTC. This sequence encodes CTSSQSGGPFPGANVLTF.

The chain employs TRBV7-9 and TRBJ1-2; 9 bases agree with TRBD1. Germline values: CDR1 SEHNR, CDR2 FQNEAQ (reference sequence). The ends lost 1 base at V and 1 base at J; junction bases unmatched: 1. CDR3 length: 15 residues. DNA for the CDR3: TGTGCCAGCAGCTTAGGGACAGGGGTTAACTATGGCTACACCTTC. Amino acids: CASSLGTGVNYGYTF. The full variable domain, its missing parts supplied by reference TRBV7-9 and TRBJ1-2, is DTGVSQNPRHKITKRGQNVTFRCDPISEHNRLYWYRQTLGQGPEFLTYFQNEAQLEKSRLLSDRFSAERPKGSFSTLEIQRTEQGDSAMYLCASSLGTGVNYGYTFGSGTRLTVV.

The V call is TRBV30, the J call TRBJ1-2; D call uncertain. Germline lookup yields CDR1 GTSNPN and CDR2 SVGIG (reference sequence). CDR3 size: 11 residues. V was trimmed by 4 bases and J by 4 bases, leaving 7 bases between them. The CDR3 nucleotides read TGTGCCTGGACGACATCCTATGGCTACACCTTC. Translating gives CAWTTSYGYTF.

Here the CDR3 reads CASSPPRRTYGYTF. The CDR3 DNA reads as TGTGCCAGCTCACCACCGAGGAGAACCTATGGCTACACCTTC. The rearrangement links TRBV18 to TRBJ1-2; D uncertain. The length of the CDR3 is 14 residues. Germline CDR1 and CDR2: KGHSH and LQKENI. Between the trimmed V and J ends, which lost 0 bases and 4 bases, there was a span of 9 bases.